One sample yielded the 10 T cell receptor beta chains listed below, sequenced in a study of shared clonotypes between healthy human individuals. Sequencing was performed with immunoSEQ multiplex PCR; in TCRdb, only in-frame clones are kept and a portion is missing. This sample yields millions of clones, of which 85% to 95% are seen a single time; about 0.13% belongs to the top ten. Material: naive CD4+ T cells sorted from blood. Stated subset: CD45RA+ positively selected. The receptors originated from a man aged 18-30 years in good health.

The rearrangement joins TRBV4-1 to TRBJ2-1; tentatively, D is TRBD1 or TRBD2 (6 bases each). The germline gives CDR1 MGHRA, CDR2 YSYEKL. V lost 1 base to trimming and J lost 0 bases, with 22 bases between them. The CDR3 spans 20 residues. CDR3 loop: CASSQGEATPWTVSYNEQFF. In nucleotides, the CDR3 is TGCGCCAGCAGCCAAGGGGAGGCAACTCCCTGGACAGTCTCCTACAATGAGCAGTTCTTC.

The genes are TRBV5-1 and TRBJ2-3; TRBD2 aligns across 8 bases. Germline CDR1 reads SGHRS; CDR2 reads YFSETQ. V lost 7 bases, J lost 1 base, and 5 bases stayed unmatched. The CDR3 is 14 amino acids. CDR3 region: CASGETSGTDTQYF. As DNA, the CDR3 is TGCGCCAGCGGCGAGACTAGCGGCACAGATACGCAGTATTTT. Looking up the rest from reference TRBV5-1 and TRBJ2-3 gives the full variable domain: KAGVTQTPRYLIKTRGQQVTLSCSPISGHRSVSWYQQTPGQGLQFLFEYFSETQRNKGNFPGRFSGRQFSNSRSEMNVSTLELGDSALYLCASGETSGTDTQYFGPGTRLTVL.

J is TRBJ2-5 and V is TRBV7-8; 13 nucleotides match TRBD2. The germline gives CDR1 SGHVS, CDR2 FQNEAQ. Trimming cost V 6 bases and J 7 bases; bases outside gene matches: 5. This CDR3 has 14 residues. CDR3 DNA sequence: TGTGCCAGCAGTTTACTAGCGGGAGGGGGGACCCAGTACTTC. Translated: CASSLLAGGGTQYF.

J is TRBJ2-7 and V is TRBV7-9; 12 positions agree with TRBD2. Per germline, CDR1 SEHNR and CDR2 FQNEAQ (reference sequence). The trim removed 6 bases at V and 0 bases at J, leaving 6 bases unmatched. The CDR3 has 16 amino acids. CDR3 residues: CASSLAGGLSSYEQYF. For the CDR3, the DNA is TGTGCCAGCAGTCTAGCGGGAGGGTTGAGCTCCTACGAGCAGTACTTC.

The rearrangement links TRBV5-1 to TRBJ2-5; D perhaps matches TRBD2 (7 bases). The CDR3 is made up of 14 amino acids. With 4 bases removed from V and 6 bases from J, the gap between germline ends came to 16 bases. Looked up from germline, CDR1 is SGHRS and CDR2 is YFSETQ. The CDR3 sequence: CASSPWGGGKTQYF. The DNA of the CDR3 is TGCGCCAGCAGCCCCTGGGGGGGCGGAAAGACCCAGTACTTC.

The V gene is TRBV7-9, the J gene TRBJ1-3; D possibly corresponds to TRBD1 (5 bases). Germline CDR1 reads SEHNR; CDR2 reads FQNEAQ (reference sequence). Trimming removed 7 bases from V and 3 bases from J, with 19 bases in between. The CDR3 is 16 amino acids. CDR3 in DNA: TGTGCCAGCACGGGGGTGACATCGTCATTTGGAAACACCATATATTTT. Translation: CASTGVTSSFGNTIYF.

The chain links TRBV28 to TRBJ2-1; weak D call: TRBD2 (5 bases). The length of the CDR3 is 14 residues. Trimming took 5 bases from V and 2 from J, leaving 10 bases between them. Germline V gene sequence: CDR1 MDHEN, CDR2 SYDVKM. This CDR3 is CASSRGPPYNEQFF. As DNA, the CDR3 is TGTGCCAGCAGTAGAGGGCCCCCCTACAATGAGCAGTTCTTC.

For this clone: The same CDR3 arises from other DNA sequences in this sample as well. The chain links TRBV30 to TRBJ2-2; perhaps TRBD1 as D (6 bases). Germline lookup yields CDR1 GTSNPN and CDR2 SVGIG (reference sequence). The CDR3 covers 13 residues. Trimming shortened V by 3 bases and J by 2 bases, and 7 bases separated the two germline ends. This chain's CDR3 is CAWRQGNTGELFF. The CDR3 nucleotides are TGTGCCTGGAGACAGGGTAACACCGGGGAGCTGTTTTTT.

CDR3 DNA sequence: TGTGCCAGCAGCCTGCGACTAGCGGACCAAGAGACCCAGTACTTC. Translated, it gives CASSLRLADQETQYF. The chain recombines TRBV7-2 with TRBJ2-5; 9 bases map to TRBD2. The V segment lost 5 bases and the J segment 0 bases; nucleotides outside the gene matches: 4. The CDR3 extends over 15 amino acids. Germline V gene data show CDR1 as SGHTA and CDR2 as FQGNSA.

This rearrangement joins TRBV4-1 to TRBJ2-3; D tentatively fits TRBD1 or TRBD2 (5 bases each). This CDR3 has 15 residues. CDR1 MGHRA and CDR2 YSYEKL come from the germline V gene. V gave up 4 bases and J gave up 10 bases, with 21 bases separating them. The CDR3 sequence is CASSRGDPYIAPQYF. The CDR3 nucleotides are TGCGCCAGCAGCCGAGGGGATCCCTATATCGCCCCGCAGTATTTT.